The 9 T cell receptor beta chains presented below share a single source sample, sequenced in a study of blood T cell repertoires in COVID-19. Generated by immunoSEQ multiplex PCR, the TCRdb table keeps only in-frame clones and is missing some. The repertoire holds 60,000 to 95,000 clones, with approximately 79% as singletons. The sequenced sample was peripheral blood. These receptors all stem from a human donor with acute or convalescent COVID-19. The donor label of this sample is uncertain.

The chain joins TRBV4-1 to TRBJ1-2; D gene uncertain. CDR1 is MGHRA and CDR2 is YSYEKL in the germline V gene. Trimming pared 1 base from V and 8 bases from J, leaving 8 bases between. The CDR3 consists of 12 residues. The CDR3 is CASSQGGSGYTF. As DNA, the CDR3 is TGCGCCAGCAGCCAAGGAGGGAGCGGCTACACCTTC.

This clone appeared a single time. The genes are TRBV19 and TRBJ2-6, with TRBD2 as a possible D gene (5 bases). The germline V gene encodes CDR1 LNHDA and CDR2 SQIVND (reference sequence). The CDR3 has 16 amino acids. Between the trimmed V and J ends, which lost 7 bases and 0 bases, there was a span of 13 bases. CDR3 region: CASMWRVGSGANVLTF. The CDR3 bases are TGTGCCAGTATGTGGCGGGTTGGCTCTGGGGCCAACGTCCTGACTTTC.

This clone has just a few counts. The genes are TRBV6-5 and TRBJ1-2, with TRBD1 as a possible D gene (5 bases). Trimming took 1 base from V and 2 from J, leaving 5 bases between them. The CDR3 sequence is 13 residues long. Germline V CDR1 and CDR2: MNHEY, SVGAGI. Written as DNA, the CDR3 is TGTGCCAGCAGTTACTACAGGAACTATGGCTACACCTTC. Translating it yields CASSYYRNYGYTF.

The V call is TRBV10-3, the J call TRBJ2-7, with 13 bases identical to TRBD2. The germline V gene encodes CDR1 ENHRY and CDR2 SYGVKD. The CDR3 has 14 residues. With 4 bases clipped from V and 3 bases from J, the junction kept 0 bases outside the gene matches. The DNA for the CDR3 is TGTGCCATCAGTGGGACTAGCGGGAGCTACGAGCAGTACTTC. Translating gives CAISGTSGSYEQYF.

V usage is TRBV7-8 and J usage is TRBJ1-5, with 7 bases lining up with TRBD1. Germline V gene sequence: CDR1 SGHVS, CDR2 FQNEAQ. This CDR3 has 16 amino acids. V was clipped by 3 bases and J by 2 bases; unmatched bases: 7. DNA of the CDR3: TGTGCCAGCAGCTTCCGGGACAGTATCGGCAATCAGCCCCAGCATTTT. Translated: CASSFRDSIGNQPQHF.

This sequence joins TRBV14 and TRBJ2-7; 9 nucleotides match TRBD2. This CDR3 has 13 amino acids. Germline CDR1 is SGHDN and CDR2 is FVKESK. With V trimmed by 5 bases and J by 6 bases, 5 bases remained unmatched. The CDR3, as DNA: TGTGCCAGCAGCGATGGACTAGCGCGCGAGCAGTACTTC. Its protein is CASSDGLAREQYF.

This chain connects TRBV4-2 to TRBJ1-5, with a possible D match to TRBD1 (5 bases). CDR3 length: 15 amino acids. Trimming stripped 0 bases from V and 4 bases from J, with 10 bases between. From germline, CDR1 is LGHNA and CDR2 YNFKEQ. CDR3 amino acids: CASSQDSGGNQPQHF. The CDR3 coding sequence is TGTGCCAGCAGCCAAGATTCCGGGGGAAATCAGCCCCAGCATTTT.

This chain connects TRBV5-6 to TRBJ2-5; tentatively, D is TRBD1 (5 bases). The germline V gene has CDR1 SGHDT and CDR2 YYEEEE. CDR3 size: 13 residues. The ends were cut back, 0 bases at V and 4 bases at J, with 7 bases in the middle. The CDR3 DNA sequence: TGTGCCAGCAGCTTGGAGGACACAGAGACCCAGTACTTC. Amino acid sequence: CASSLEDTETQYF.

This clone was seen only once. The V gene is TRBV7-9, the J gene TRBJ2-7; 11 bases align to TRBD1. The germline V gene encodes CDR1 SEHNR and CDR2 FQNEAQ (reference sequence). With 5 bases clipped from V and 6 bases from J, the junction kept 3 bases outside the gene matches. CDR3 length equals 13 residues. CDR3 in amino acids: CASSAGTGGEQYV. The CDR3 nucleotides read TGTGCCAGCAGCGCCGGGACAGGGGGCGAGCAGTACGTC.